A single count supports the clone carrying this T cell receptor beta chain. In the original processing: Reference gene primer amplification gave estimated nucleated cell counts. Assay used: immunoSEQ multiplex PCR; TCRdb lists only in-frame clones, some missing. The V and J calls and clone size are taken from that table; D and trimming were inferred from the DNA. The data hold under 250,000 clones, with over 80% observed a single time. Germline V gene lookup returns CDR1 SGHAT and CDR2 FQNNGV. The V and J ends lost 4 bases and 3 bases, in that order; junction bases with no gene match: 2. The CDR3 covers 15 residues. This record belongs to a study of blood T cell repertoires in COVID-19.

This clonotype was sampled from a woman aged 40 to 55 who had recovered from COVID-19. V gene TRBV11-2 combines with J gene TRBJ2-1; TRBD2 aligns across 11 bases. The source material was peripheral blood. The CDR3 protein is CASSSGTSGYNEQFF. DNA for the CDR3: TGTGCCAGCAGCTCCGGGACTAGCGGCTACAATGAGCAGTTCTTC. The variable domain in full, completed from reference TRBV11-2 and TRBJ2-1, reads EAGVAQSPRYKIIEKRQSVAFWCNPISGHATLYWYQQILGQGPKLLIQFQNNGVVDDSQLPKDRFSAERLKGVDSTLKIQPAKLEDSAVYLCASSSGTSGYNEQFFGPGTRLTVL.